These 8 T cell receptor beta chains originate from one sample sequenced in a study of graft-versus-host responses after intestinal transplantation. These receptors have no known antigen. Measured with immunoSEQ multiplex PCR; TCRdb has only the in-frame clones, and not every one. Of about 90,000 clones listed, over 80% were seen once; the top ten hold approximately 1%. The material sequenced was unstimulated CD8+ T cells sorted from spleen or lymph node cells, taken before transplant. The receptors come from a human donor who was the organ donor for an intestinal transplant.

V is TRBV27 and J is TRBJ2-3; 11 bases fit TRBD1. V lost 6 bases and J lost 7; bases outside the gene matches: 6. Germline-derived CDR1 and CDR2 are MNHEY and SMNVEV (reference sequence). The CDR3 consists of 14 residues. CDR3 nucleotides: TGTGCCAGCAGCCTAGGGACAGGGGGTAATACGCAGTATTTT. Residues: CASSLGTGGNTQYF.

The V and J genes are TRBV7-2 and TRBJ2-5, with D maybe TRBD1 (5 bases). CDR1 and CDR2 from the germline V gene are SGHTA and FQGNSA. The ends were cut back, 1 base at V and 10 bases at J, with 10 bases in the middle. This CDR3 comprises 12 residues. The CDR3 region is CASSLEGVVQYF. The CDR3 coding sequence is TGTGCCAGCAGCTTAGAAGGGGTGGTCCAGTACTTC. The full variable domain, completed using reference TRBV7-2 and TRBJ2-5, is GAGVSQSPSNKVTEKGKDVELRCDPISGHTALYWYRQSLGQGLEFLIYFQGNSAPDKSGLPSDRFSAERTGGSVSTLTIQRTQQEDSAVYLCASSLEGVVQYFGPGTRLLVL.

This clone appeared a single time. The CDR3: CASWGGQAYTGELFF. As DNA, the CDR3 is TGTGCCAGCTGGGGGGGCCAGGCGTACACCGGGGAGCTGTTTTTT. The V and J genes are TRBV28 and TRBJ2-2; D perhaps matches TRBD2 (7 bases). Germline V gene sequence: CDR1 MDHEN, CDR2 SYDVKM. The CDR3 sequence is 15 residues long. V was trimmed by 8 bases and J by 3 bases, leaving 16 bases between them.

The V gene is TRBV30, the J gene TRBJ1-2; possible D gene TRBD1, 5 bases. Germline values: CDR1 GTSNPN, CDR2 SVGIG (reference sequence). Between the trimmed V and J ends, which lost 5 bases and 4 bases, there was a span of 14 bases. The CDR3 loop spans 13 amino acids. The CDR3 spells CAWEPGTGYGYTF. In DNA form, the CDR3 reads TGTGCCTGGGAACCAGGGACTGGCTATGGCTACACCTTC.

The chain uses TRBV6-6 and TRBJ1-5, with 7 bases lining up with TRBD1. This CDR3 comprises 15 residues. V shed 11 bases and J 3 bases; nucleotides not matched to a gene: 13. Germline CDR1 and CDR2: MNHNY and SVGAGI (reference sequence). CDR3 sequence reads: CAPGRGRGFNQPQHF. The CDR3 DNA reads TGTGCCCCAGGGCGGGGCAGGGGGTTCAATCAGCCCCAGCATTTT.

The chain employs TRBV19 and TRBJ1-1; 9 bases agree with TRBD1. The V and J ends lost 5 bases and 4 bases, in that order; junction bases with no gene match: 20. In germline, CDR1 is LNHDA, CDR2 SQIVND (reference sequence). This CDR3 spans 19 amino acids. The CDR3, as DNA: TGTGCCAGTAGTTCTAGAGCCTTCTTCGGGACAGGGAGTAGCACTGAAGCTTTCTTT. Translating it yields CASSSRAFFGTGSSTEAFF.

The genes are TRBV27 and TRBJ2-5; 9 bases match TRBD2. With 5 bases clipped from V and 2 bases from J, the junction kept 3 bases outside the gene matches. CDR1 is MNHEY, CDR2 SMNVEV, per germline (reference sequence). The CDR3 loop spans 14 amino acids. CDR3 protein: CASSTAGGQETQYF. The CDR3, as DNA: TGTGCCAGCAGTACGGCGGGAGGGCAAGAGACCCAGTACTTC.

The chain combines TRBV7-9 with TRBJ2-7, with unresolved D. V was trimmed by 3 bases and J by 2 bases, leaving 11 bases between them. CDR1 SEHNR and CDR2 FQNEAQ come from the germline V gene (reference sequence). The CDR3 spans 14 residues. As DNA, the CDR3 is TGTGCCAGCAGCTTCCACAGACGGACCTACGAGCAGTACTTC. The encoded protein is CASSFHRRTYEQYF.